Given below is one TCR beta chain in context. This clonotype came up a few times. What antigen it recognizes has not been identified. Base-call qualities are not available, and no considerably larger clone is one nucleotide away. PBMCs were isolated by Ficoll-Paque density gradient centrifugation. Including the terminal cysteine and phenylalanine, the CDR3 comprises 15 residues. This entry keeps only the CDR3 DNA: 45 bases, framed from base 1. Via the germline V gene, CDR1 is SNHLY and CDR2 FYNNEI. Trimming takes 7 bases off V and 8 bases off J; junction bases not matched to a gene: 8. The sample originates from a study of T-cell memory formation after mild COVID-19 (dated by TCRdb to about 2021). With regard to the full study: TCR sequence clusters from the two donors were largely donor specific. In two donors, T-cell clones that expanded and contracted after mild COVID-19 were tracked by sequencing TCRalpha and TCRbeta repertoires over time. Two young, previously healthy adult volunteers made up the cohort, one male and one female. Study-level results and caveats: Contracting CD4+ clones were located mainly in the CM and EM memory subsets, whereas CD8+ clones were found to be enriched in EMRA. Some responding clones were detected in pre-infection memory, suggesting pre-existing cross-reactive memory T cells joined the SARS-CoV-2 response. The study included only a couple of mild cases, and larger cohorts that include severe cases with pre-infection samples were judged to be necessary. Balanced CD4/CD8 phenotypes were observed for clones contracting from day 15 to 85, whereas a bias towards CD4+ was observed for a second wave of clones expanding from day 15 to 37. The second-wave clones that peaked on day 37 were not confirmed to be SARS-CoV-2 specific.

The sample was run on an Illumina NovaSeq 6000. TCRalpha and TCRbeta cDNA libraries were built by 5'RACE with constant-segment primers, adding sample barcodes and unique molecular identifiers. Trizol reagent was used to extract RNA from every sample. The libraries were amplified in two PCR steps, and the second step added a second sample barcode and Illumina TruSeq adapters. The libraries were sequenced on an Illumina NovaSeq using 2 x 150 bp paired-end reads. On the authors' methods: Demultiplexing of reads and collapsing into UMI-guided consensus sequences were performed with migec v1.2.7. Using mixcr v2.1.11, the UMI consensuses were aligned to TRA and TRB V and J templates and assembled into clonotypes. Expanded or contracted clonotypes were those called significant by both edgeR and NoisET, with noise models trained on biological replicates. For edgeR calls, the thresholds were a false discovery rate-adjusted p below 0.01 and a log2 fold-change of 1. PCA with hierarchical clustering of max-normalized trajectories of the 1000 most abundant clonotypes was used as exploratory dynamics analysis. Separately sequenced CD4+ and CD8+ repertoires were used to assign the CD4 or CD8 phenotype of responding clones. Using fastp at Q25 and MiXCR, TCRdb reprocessed the public reads and kept productive beta chains. Rows with a matching CDR3 protein are joined into one entry that keeps the most common DNA and genes. The V and J calls here are based on TCRdb, not the publication. The sample table shows approximately 150,000 distinct CDR3 sequences, and roughly 15% are seen once. Around an eighth of the sample is held by the ten biggest clonotypes.

The sample was PBMCs or a T cell subset sorted from them (not recorded which). The V and J genes are TRBV2 and TRBJ2-1; 13 bases in the junction line up with TRBD2. The TCR comes from an adult woman who had mild COVID-19 (a few samples of this study predate the infection). The sample titles of this study are shuffled in the database, so cell type and time point are left out; the donor was told from shared clones. This receptor carries the CDR3 CASNFGTSGVDEQFF. The nucleotide sequence is TGTGCCAGCAACTTCGGGACTAGCGGGGTGGATGAGCAGTTCTTC.